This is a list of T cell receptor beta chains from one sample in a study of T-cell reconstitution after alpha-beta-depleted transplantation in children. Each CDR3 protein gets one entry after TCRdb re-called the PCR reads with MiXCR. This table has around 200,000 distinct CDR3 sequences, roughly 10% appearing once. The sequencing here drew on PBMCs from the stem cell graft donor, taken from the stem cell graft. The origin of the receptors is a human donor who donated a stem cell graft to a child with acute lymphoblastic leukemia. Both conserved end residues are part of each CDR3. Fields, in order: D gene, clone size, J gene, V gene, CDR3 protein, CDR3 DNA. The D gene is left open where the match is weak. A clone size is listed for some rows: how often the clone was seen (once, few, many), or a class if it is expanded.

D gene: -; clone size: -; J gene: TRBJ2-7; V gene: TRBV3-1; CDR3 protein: CASSQGRTDSYEQYF; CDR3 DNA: TGTGCCAGCAGCCAAGGGAGGACAGATTCCTACGAGCAGTACTTC
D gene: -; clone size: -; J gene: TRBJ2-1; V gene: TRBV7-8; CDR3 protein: CASSNMWVKRLNEQFF; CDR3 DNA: TGTGCCAGCAGCAACATGTGGGTCAAACGGCTCAATGAGCAGTTCTTC
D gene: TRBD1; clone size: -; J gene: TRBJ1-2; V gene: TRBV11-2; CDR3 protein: CASSPPTGSRSYTF; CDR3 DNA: TGTGCCAGCAGCCCACCGACAGGGAGTCGGAGCTACACCTTC
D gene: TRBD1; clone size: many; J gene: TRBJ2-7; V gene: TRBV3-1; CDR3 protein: CASSGQGSHEQYF; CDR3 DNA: TGTGCCAGCAGTGGACAGGGGTCCCACGAGCAGTACTTC
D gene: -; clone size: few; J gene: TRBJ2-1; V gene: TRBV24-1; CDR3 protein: CATSDRLASSYNEQFF; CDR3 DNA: TGTGCCACCAGTGATCGGTTAGCGAGCTCCTACAATGAGCAGTTCTTC
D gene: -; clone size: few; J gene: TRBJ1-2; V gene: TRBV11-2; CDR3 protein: CASTSLTPWDTFNYGYTF; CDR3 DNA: TGTGCCAGCACCAGTCTAACCCCCTGGGACACCTTTAACTATGGCTACACCTTC
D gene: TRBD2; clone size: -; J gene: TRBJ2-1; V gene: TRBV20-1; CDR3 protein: CSAWGLAGEGNEQFF; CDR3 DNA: TGCAGTGCTTGGGGACTAGCGGGGGAAGGCAATGAGCAGTTCTTC
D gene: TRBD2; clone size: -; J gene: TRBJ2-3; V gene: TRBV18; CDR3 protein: CASSPGLAGANPSTDTQYF; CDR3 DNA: TGTGCCAGCTCACCGGGACTAGCGGGGGCCAACCCTAGCACAGATACGCAGTATTTT
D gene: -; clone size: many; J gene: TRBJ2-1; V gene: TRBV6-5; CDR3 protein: CASSSNPNSRLGNEQFF; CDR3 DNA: TGTGCCAGCAGTTCCAACCCAAACTCCCGTTTGGGCAATGAGCAGTTCTTC
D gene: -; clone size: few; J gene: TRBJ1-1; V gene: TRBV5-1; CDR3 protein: CASSIGSTEAFF; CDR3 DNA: TGCGCCAGCAGTATAGGGTCGACTGAAGCTTTCTTT
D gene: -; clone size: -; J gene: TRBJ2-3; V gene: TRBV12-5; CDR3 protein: CASGLVRVRRADTQYF; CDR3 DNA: TGTGCTAGTGGTTTGGTAAGGGTCCGGAGGGCAGATACGCAGTATTTT
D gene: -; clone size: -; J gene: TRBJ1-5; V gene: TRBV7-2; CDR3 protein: CASSLDIGRDQPQHF; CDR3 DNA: TGTGCCAGCAGCTTGGACATTGGCCGCGATCAGCCCCAGCATTTT
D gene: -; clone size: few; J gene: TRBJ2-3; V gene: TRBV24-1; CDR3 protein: CATSDLGQTDTQYF; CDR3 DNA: TGTGCCACCAGTGATTTGGGACAGACAGATACGCAGTATTTT
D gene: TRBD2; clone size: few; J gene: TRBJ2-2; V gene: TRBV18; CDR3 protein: CASSIQRGNTGELFF; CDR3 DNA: TGTGCCAGCTCAATCCAGCGGGGTAACACCGGGGAGCTGTTTTTT
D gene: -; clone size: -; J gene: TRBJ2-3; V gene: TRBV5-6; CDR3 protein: CASSLRLQTSTDTQYF; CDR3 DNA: TGTGCCAGCAGCTTGAGACTCCAAACTAGCACAGATACGCAGTATTTT
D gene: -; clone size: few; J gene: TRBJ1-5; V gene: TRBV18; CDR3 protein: CASSSNVRYNQPQHF; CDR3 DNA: TGTGCCAGCTCTTCAAATGTCAGGTACAATCAGCCCCAGCATTTT
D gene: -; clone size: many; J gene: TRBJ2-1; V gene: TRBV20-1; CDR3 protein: CSAPAGGGGGYEQFF; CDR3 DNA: TGCAGTGCCCCGGCTGGGGGCGGGGGAGGTTATGAGCAGTTCTTC
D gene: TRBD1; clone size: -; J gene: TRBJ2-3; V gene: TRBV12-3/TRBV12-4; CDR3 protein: CASSKDRGVTDTQYF; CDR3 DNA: TGTGCCAGCAGTAAAGACAGGGGCGTCACAGATACGCAGTATTTT
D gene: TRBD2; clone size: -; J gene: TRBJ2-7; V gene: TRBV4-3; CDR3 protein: CASSQKRGEPYEQYF; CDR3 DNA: TGCGCCAGCAGCCAAAAGCGGGGGGAACCCTACGAGCAGTACTTC
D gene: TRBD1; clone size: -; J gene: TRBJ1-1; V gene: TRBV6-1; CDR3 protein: CASSGGQGATEAFF; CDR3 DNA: TGTGCCAGCAGTGGCGGACAGGGGGCGACTGAAGCTTTCTTT
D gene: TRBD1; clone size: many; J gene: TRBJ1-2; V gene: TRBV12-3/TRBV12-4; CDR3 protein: CASSFTGGNYGYTF; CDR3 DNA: TGTGCCAGCAGTTTCACAGGGGGCAACTATGGCTACACCTTC
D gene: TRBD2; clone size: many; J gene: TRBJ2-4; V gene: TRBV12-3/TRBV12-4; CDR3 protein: CASSPRVSGRVQYF; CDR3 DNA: TGTGCCAGCAGTCCCCGCGTTAGCGGGCGGGTTCAGTACTTC
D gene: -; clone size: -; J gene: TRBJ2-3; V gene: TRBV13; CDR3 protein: CASSLTGPGTDTQYF; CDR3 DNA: TGTGCCAGCAGCTTGACAGGTCCAGGCACAGATACGCAGTATTTT
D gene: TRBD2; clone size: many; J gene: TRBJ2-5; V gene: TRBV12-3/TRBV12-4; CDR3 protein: CASRGRGGRAGETQYF; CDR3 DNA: TGTGCCAGCAGGGGCCGGGGGGGACGCGCGGGAGAGACCCAGTACTTC
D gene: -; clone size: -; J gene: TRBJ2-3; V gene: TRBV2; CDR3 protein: CASSVGLTDTQYF; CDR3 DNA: TGTGCCAGCAGTGTCGGGCTCACAGATACGCAGTATTTT
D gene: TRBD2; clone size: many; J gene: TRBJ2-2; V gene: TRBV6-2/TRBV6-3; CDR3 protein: CASSDLAGGPNTGELFF; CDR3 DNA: TGTGCCAGCAGTGATCTAGCGGGGGGACCGAACACCGGGGAGCTGTTTTTT
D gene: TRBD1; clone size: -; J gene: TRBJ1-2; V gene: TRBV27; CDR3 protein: CASSDRGLGYGYTF; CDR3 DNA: TGTGCCAGCAGTGACAGGGGGCTCGGCTATGGCTACACCTTC
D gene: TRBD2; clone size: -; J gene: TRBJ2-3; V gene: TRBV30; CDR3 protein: CASPGLAKYF; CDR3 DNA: TGTGCCTCGCCGGGACTAGCGAAGTATTTT
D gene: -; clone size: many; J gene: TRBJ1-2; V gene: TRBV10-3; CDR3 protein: CAISQGEYSEGYTF; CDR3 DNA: TGTGCCATCAGCCAAGGGGAGTATAGTGAAGGCTACACCTTC
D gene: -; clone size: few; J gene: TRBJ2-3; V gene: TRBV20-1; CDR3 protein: CSARGGWTGPSRDTQYF; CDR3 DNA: TGCAGTGCTAGAGGGGGATGGACCGGTCCATCTCGGGATACGCAGTATTTT
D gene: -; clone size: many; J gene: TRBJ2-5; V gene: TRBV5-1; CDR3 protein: CASSFGLPYLETQYF; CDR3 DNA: TGCGCCAGCAGCTTCGGACTACCCTATTTGGAGACCCAGTACTTC
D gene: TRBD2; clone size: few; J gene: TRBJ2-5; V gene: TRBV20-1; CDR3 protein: CSARGLAGKETQYF; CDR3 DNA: TGCAGTGCACGGGGACTAGCGGGGAAAGAGACCCAGTACTTC
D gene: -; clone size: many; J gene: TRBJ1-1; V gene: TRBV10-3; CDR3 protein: CAISESERGEAEAFF; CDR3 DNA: TGTGCCATCAGTGAGTCGGAAAGGGGAGAGGCTGAAGCTTTCTTT
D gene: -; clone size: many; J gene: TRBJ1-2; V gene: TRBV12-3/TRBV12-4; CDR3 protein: CASSLPTRGASYTF; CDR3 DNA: TGTGCCAGCAGTTTACCTACCCGGGGGGCGAGCTACACCTTC
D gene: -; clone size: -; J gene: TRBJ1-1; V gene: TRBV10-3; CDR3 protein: CAISDPREAVTEAFF; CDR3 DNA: TGTGCCATCAGTGACCCCCGCGAGGCGGTCACTGAAGCTTTCTTT
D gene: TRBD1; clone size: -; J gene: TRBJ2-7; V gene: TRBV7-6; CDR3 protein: CASSPGQVPYEQYF; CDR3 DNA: TGTGCCAGCAGCCCGGGACAGGTCCCCTACGAGCAGTACTTC
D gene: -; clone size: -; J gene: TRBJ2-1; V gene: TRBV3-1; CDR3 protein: CASSHGETRAYYNEQFF; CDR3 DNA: TGTGCCAGCAGCCATGGCGAAACACGGGCTTACTACAATGAGCAGTTCTTC
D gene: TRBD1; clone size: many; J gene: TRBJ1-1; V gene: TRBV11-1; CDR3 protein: CASSPQGGRGEAFF; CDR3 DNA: TGTGCCAGCAGCCCCCAGGGGGGCCGGGGTGAAGCTTTCTTT
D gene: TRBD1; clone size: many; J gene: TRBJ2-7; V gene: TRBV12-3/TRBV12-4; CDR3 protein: CASSSVRTGAYEQYF; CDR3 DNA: TGTGCCAGCAGCTCTGTAAGGACAGGGGCCTACGAGCAGTACTTC
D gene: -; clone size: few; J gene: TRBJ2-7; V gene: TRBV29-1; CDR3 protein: CSVEDRGSTYEQYF; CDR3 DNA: TGCAGCGTTGAAGATCGTGGCAGCACCTACGAGCAGTACTTC
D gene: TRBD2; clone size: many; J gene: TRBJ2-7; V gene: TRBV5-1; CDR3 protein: CASSPEPGLAGGYEQYF; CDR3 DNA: TGCGCCAGCAGCCCCGAGCCGGGACTAGCGGGGGGTTACGAGCAGTACTTC
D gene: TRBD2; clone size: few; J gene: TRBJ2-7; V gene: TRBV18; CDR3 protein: CASSPQELAGPYEQYF; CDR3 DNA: TGTGCCAGCTCACCGCAAGAACTAGCGGGACCCTACGAGCAGTACTTC
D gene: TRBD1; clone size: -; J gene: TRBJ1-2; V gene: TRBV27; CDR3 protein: CASSGGTGFYGYTF; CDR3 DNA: TGTGCCAGCAGTGGCGGGACAGGCTTCTATGGCTACACCTTC
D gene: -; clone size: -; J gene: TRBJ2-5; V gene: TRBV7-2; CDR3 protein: CASSLGAAPETQYF; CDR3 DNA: TGTGCCAGCAGCTTAGGGGCCGCCCCAGAGACCCAGTACTTC
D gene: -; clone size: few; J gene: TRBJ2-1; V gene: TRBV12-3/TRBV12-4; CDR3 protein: CASSFTVELIEQFF; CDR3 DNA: TGTGCCAGCAGTTTCACCGTGGAACTCATTGAGCAGTTCTTC
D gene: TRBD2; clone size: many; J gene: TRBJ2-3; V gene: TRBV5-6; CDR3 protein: CASSLDEVTWRGSTDTQYF; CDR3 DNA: TGTGCCAGCAGCTTGGACGAGGTCACGTGGCGGGGGAGCACAGATACGCAGTATTTT
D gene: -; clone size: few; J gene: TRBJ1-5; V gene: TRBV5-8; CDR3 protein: CASSLLWRQGNQPQHF; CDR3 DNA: TGTGCCAGCAGCTTGTTATGGAGGCAGGGCAATCAGCCCCAGCATTTT
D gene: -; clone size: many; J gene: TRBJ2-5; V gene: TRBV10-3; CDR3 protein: CAISERLQETQYF; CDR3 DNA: TGTGCCATCAGTGAGAGGCTCCAAGAGACCCAGTACTTC